What follows are 24 T cell receptor beta chains derived from one specimen sequenced in a study of T-cell memory formation after mild COVID-19. From the 5' RACE reads, TCRdb called clonotypes with MiXCR, one entry per CDR3 protein. This repertoire shows under 200,000 distinct CDR3 sequences, around 30% found once; its top ten account for around 13%. What was sequenced was PBMCs or a T cell subset sorted from them (not recorded which). These receptor sequences come from an adult woman who had mild COVID-19 (a few samples of this study predate the infection). Cell type and time point are not known.

The chain uses TRBV19 and TRBJ2-7; 11 bases agree with TRBD2. The CDR3 spans 15 residues. Germline V CDR1 and CDR2: LNHDA, SQIVND (reference sequence). Trimming removed 4 bases from V and 1 base from J; junction bases left unmatched: 3. In DNA, the CDR3 is TGTGCCAGTAGTAGGACTAGCGGGTCGTCCTACGAGCAGTACTTC. Protein sequence: CASSRTSGSSYEQYF.

This clonotype appeared a few times. The V and J genes are TRBV7-9 and TRBJ1-1; D is undetermined. There are 15 residues in the CDR3. The ends were cut back, 5 bases at V and 4 bases at J, with 17 bases in the middle. Germline V lookup: CDR1 SEHNR, CDR2 FQNEAQ (reference sequence). The CDR3 sequence: CASSNARLGPTEAFF. CDR3 nucleotide sequence: TGTGCCAGCAGCAACGCCCGACTTGGGCCCACTGAAGCTTTCTTT.

Ten or more counts support this clonotype. The rearrangement uses TRBV4-1 and TRBJ2-7, with D uncertain. The CDR3 runs 15 residues. Trimming cost V 0 bases and J 5 bases, with 14 bases left between them. Germline lookup yields CDR1 MGHRA and CDR2 YSYEKL. The CDR3 DNA sequence: TGCGCCAGCAGCCAAGACTCGTGGGCAGTTGACGAGCAGTACTTC. It specifies CASSQDSWAVDEQYF.

Details on this clonotype: At one of its ends the junction is not consistent with the germline gene, which may arise from a read error. The CDR3 coding sequence is TGTGCCAGCACCGTAGACGACAGGGGTGGCGAAAAACTGTTTTTT. Protein: CASTVDDRGGEKLFF. V usage is TRBV9 and J usage is TRBJ1-4, with 8 nucleotides matching TRBD1. This CDR3 comprises 15 residues. Germline V gene data show CDR1 as SGDLS and CDR2 as YYNGEE.

This clonotype was counted a few times. The genes are TRBV2 and TRBJ2-1, with TRBD2 matching over 11 bases. CDR1 SNHLY and CDR2 FYNNEI come from the germline V gene. CDR3 length equals 13 residues. V was clipped by 9 bases and J by 7 bases; unmatched bases: 5. CDR3 protein: CASPSGGLNEQFF. Written as DNA, the CDR3 is TGTGCCAGTCCTAGCGGGGGGCTGAATGAGCAGTTCTTC.

This clonotype was seen only a few times. This chain connects TRBV25-1 to TRBJ2-7, with 9 bases lining up with TRBD1. The germline CDR1 and CDR2 sequences are MGHDK and SYGVNS. The CDR3 is 13 residues long. V lost 7 bases to trimming and J lost 4 bases; unmatched junction nucleotides: 5. The CDR3 reads CASTKDRGYEQYF. The CDR3 DNA is TGTGCCAGCACCAAGGACAGGGGATACGAGCAGTACTTC.

V usage is TRBV11-2 and J usage is TRBJ1-3; the match to TRBD1 covers 9 bases. CDR3 size: 15 residues. The V segment lost 2 bases and the J segment 6 bases; nucleotides outside the gene matches: 5. Looked up from germline, CDR1 is SGHAT and CDR2 is FQNNGV. The CDR3 nucleotides are TGTGCCAGCAGCTTATTCCGGGACAGGGTAAACACCATATATTTT. Its protein product is CASSLFRDRVNTIYF.

V and J are TRBV10-2 and TRBJ2-1; no clear D gene. The V end was cut by 3 bases, the J end by 7 bases, with 19 bases between. The CDR3 contains 16 residues. Germline CDR1 and CDR2: WSHSY and SAAADI. The CDR3, as DNA: TGCGCCAGCAGTGAATGGCCCGGCTCTAAGAGGAATGAGCAGTTCTTC. It specifies CASSEWPGSKRNEQFF.

To note about this clonotype: This may come from a read error, since a much larger clone is one base off. The chain has TRBV4-1 and TRBJ2-7; no reliable D call. The V gene's germline CDR1 is MGHRA and CDR2 YSYEKL. V dropped 0 bases and J dropped 0 bases, with 3 bases sitting between them. CDR3 length: 13 residues. CDR3: CASSQEGSYEQYF. In DNA form, the CDR3 reads TGCGCCAGCAGCCAAGAAGGCTCCTACGAGCAGTACTTC.

The V and J genes are TRBV6-2 or TRBV6-3 and TRBJ2-3; 10 nucleotides line up with TRBD1. The germline V gene encodes CDR1 MNHEY and CDR2 SVGEGT. There are 14 residues in the CDR3. The V and J ends lost 5 bases and 5 bases, in that order; junction bases with no gene match: 4. CDR3 loop: CASSPGQGIDTQYF. CDR3 nucleotide sequence: TGTGCCAGCAGTCCGGGACAGGGGATAGATACGCAGTATTTT.

The V and J genes are TRBV28 and TRBJ1-1; weak D call: TRBD1 (6 bases). CDR1 MDHEN and CDR2 SYDVKM come from the germline V gene. V was clipped by 6 bases and J by 0 bases, with 11 bases between them. The CDR3 has 14 residues. The chain's CDR3 is CASRQGPMNTEAFF. The CDR3 coding sequence is TGTGCCAGCAGACAGGGCCCGATGAACACTGAAGCTTTCTTT.

This clonotype was detected a few times. The chain employs TRBV6-5 and TRBJ1-5, with D uncertain. The CDR3 sequence is 14 residues long. Germline loops: CDR1 MNHEY, CDR2 SVGAGI. Trimming stripped 4 bases from V and 7 bases from J, with 14 bases between. This chain's CDR3 is CASSSGSEYQPQHF. The DNA for the CDR3 is TGTGCCAGCAGTTCTGGGAGTGAGTACCAGCCCCAGCATTTT.

The chain is built from TRBV20-1 and TRBJ2-1; a possible D gene is TRBD2 (6 bases). The ends were cut back, 3 bases at V and 2 bases at J, with 14 bases in the middle. Germline V gene sequence: CDR1 DFQATT, CDR2 SNEGSKA (reference sequence). The CDR3 has 15 amino acids. Here the CDR3 reads CSARSVAGPYNEQFF. The CDR3 region has the DNA TGCAGTGCTAGGAGCGTCGCGGGGCCCTACAATGAGCAGTTCTTC.

The rearrangement links TRBV7-9 to TRBJ2-5; D gene ambiguous. The V gene lost 4 bases and the J gene lost 2 bases, with 5 bases spanning the gap. Germline-derived CDR1 and CDR2 are SEHNR and FQNEAQ (reference sequence). CDR3 length: 12 residues. The CDR3 DNA follows: TGTGCCAGCAGCTCCAGACAAGAGACCCAGTACTTC. Its protein product is CASSSRQETQYF.

This clonotype was counted a few times. The chain has TRBV11-2 and TRBJ2-1; no clear D gene. The CDR3 consists of 14 residues. Between the trimmed V and J ends, which lost 0 bases and 4 bases, there was a span of 7 bases. The V gene's germline CDR1 is SGHAT and CDR2 FQNNGV. This CDR3 reads CASSLERLYNEQFF. CDR3 nucleotides: TGTGCCAGCAGCTTAGAACGGCTTTACAATGAGCAGTTCTTC.

The chain is built from TRBV20-1 and TRBJ2-1; tentatively, D is TRBD2 (6 bases). CDR1 is DFQATT and CDR2 is SNEGSKA in the germline V gene (reference sequence). Between the trimmed V and J ends, which lost 1 base and 0 bases, there was a span of 13 bases. The CDR3 runs to 16 residues. The CDR3 reads CSARAYGLYSYNEQFF. The CDR3 region has the DNA TGCAGTGCTAGAGCCTACGGACTATACTCCTACAATGAGCAGTTCTTC.

The V gene is TRBV12-3 or TRBV12-4, the J gene TRBJ1-6, with D possibly TRBD1 on 5 matching bases. V was clipped by 5 bases and J by 10 bases, with 6 bases between them. The CDR3 runs 11 residues. CDR3 loop: CASSQGSPLHF. Here the CDR3 DNA reads TGTGCCAGCAGTCAGGGCTCACCCCTCCACTTT.

The chain recombines TRBV7-2 with TRBJ1-4, with D unresolved. The CDR3 has 11 residues. Germline CDR1 SGHTA, CDR2 FQGNSA. Trimming pared 6 bases from V and 5 bases from J, leaving 4 bases between. CDR3 DNA: TGTGCCAGCAGTTGGAATGAAAAACTGTTTTTT. Residues: CASSWNEKLFF.

This clonotype was detected a few times. This sequence joins TRBV20-1 and TRBJ2-1; unclear D gene. CDR1 and CDR2 from the germline V gene are DFQATT and SNEGSKA (reference sequence). The CDR3 covers 16 residues. The V and J ends lost 2 bases and 8 bases respectively, with 22 bases between them. The DNA of the CDR3 is TGCAGTGCTAGAACTGAAGGCGGCCTGAGAAGCGATGAGCAGTTCTTC. Its translation is CSARTEGGLRSDEQFF.

Many counts were recorded for this clonotype. The chain employs TRBV4-2 and TRBJ2-7; 7 bases fit TRBD1. From germline, CDR1 is LGHNA and CDR2 YNFKEQ. The junction had 14 bases not matched to a gene; V was cut back by 3 bases and J by 6 bases. This CDR3 comprises 16 residues. CDR3 sequence (DNA): TGTGCCAGCAGCCAGGCCAACCTAGGGGGCTTGGGCGAGCAGTACTTC. Protein: CASSQANLGGLGEQYF.

This clonotype was found many times. The chain uses TRBV27 and TRBJ2-5; TRBD1 aligns across 7 bases. Germline-derived CDR1 and CDR2 are MNHEY and SMNVEV (reference sequence). V shed 9 bases and J 6 bases; nucleotides not matched to a gene: 13. The CDR3 is 14 amino acids. This CDR3 is CASKATGFVKTQYF. As DNA, the CDR3 is TGTGCCAGTAAGGCGACAGGGTTTGTGAAGACCCAGTACTTC.

This clonotype was seen more than once but under ten times. The rearrangement links TRBV20-1 to TRBJ2-1; D possibly corresponds to TRBD1 (6 bases). The CDR3 length is 15 residues. CDR1 is DFQATT and CDR2 is SNEGSKA in the germline V gene (reference sequence). Trimming shortened V by 7 bases and J by 2 bases, and 18 bases separated the two germline ends. CDR3 nucleotide sequence: TGCAGTGTTCCCCGAGGGGGATTAACCTACAATGAGCAGTTCTTC. Its translation: CSVPRGGLTYNEQFF.

V and J are TRBV2 and TRBJ1-2; 7 bases align to TRBD1. The CDR3 has 15 residues. Germline V gene lookup returns CDR1 SNHLY and CDR2 FYNNEI. V lost 4 bases, J lost 2 bases, and 7 bases stayed unmatched. The CDR3 spells CASSVRQGWNYGYTF. CDR3 nucleotides: TGTGCCAGCAGTGTGAGACAGGGATGGAACTATGGCTACACCTTC.

The V gene is TRBV28, the J gene TRBJ2-7; TRBD2 matches at 8 bases. There are 12 residues in the CDR3. Germline CDR1 MDHEN, CDR2 SYDVKM. Trimming cost V 6 bases and J 9 bases; bases outside gene matches: 7. CDR3 residues: CASRSLLAGQYF. The CDR3 DNA follows: TGTGCCAGCAGGTCTCTCCTAGCGGGGCAGTACTTC.